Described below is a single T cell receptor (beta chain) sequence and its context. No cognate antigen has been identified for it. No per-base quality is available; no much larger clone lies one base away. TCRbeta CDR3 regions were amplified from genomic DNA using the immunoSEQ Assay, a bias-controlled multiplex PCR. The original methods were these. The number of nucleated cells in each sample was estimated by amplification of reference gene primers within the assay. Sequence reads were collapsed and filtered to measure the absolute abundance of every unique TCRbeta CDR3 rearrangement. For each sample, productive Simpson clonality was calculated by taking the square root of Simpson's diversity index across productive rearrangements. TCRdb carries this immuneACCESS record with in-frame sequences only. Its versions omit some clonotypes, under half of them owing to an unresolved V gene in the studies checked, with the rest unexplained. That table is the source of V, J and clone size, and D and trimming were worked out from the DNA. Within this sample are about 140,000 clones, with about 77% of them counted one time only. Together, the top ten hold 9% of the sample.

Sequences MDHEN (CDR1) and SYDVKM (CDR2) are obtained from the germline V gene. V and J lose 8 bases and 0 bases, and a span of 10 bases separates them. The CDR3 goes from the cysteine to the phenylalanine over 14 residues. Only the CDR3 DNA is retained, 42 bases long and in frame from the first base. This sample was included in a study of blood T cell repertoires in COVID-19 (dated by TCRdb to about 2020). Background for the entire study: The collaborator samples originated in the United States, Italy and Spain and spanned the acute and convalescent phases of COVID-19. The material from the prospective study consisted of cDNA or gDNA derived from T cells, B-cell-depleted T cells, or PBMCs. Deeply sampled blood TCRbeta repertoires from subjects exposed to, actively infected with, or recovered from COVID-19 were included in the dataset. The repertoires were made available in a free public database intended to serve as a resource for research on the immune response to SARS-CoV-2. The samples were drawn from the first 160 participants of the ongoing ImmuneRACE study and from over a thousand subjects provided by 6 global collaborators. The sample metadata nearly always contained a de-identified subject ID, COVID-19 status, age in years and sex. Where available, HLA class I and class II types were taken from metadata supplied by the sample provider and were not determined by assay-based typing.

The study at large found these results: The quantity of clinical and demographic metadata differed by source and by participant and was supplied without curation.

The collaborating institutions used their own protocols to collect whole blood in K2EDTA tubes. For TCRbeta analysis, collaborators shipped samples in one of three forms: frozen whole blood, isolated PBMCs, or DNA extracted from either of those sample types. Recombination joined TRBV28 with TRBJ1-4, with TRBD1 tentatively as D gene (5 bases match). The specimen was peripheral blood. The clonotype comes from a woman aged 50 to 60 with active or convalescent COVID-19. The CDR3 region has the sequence CASGSTATNEKLFF. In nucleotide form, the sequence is TGTGCCAGCGGTTCGACAGCAACTAATGAAAAACTGTTTTTT.